This entry lists 17 T cell receptor beta chains sequenced from one sample in a study of beta chain features in type 1 diabetes. The investigators reverse transcribed all of the isolated RNA, so they sequenced expressed TCRB transcripts. The data were produced by immunoSEQ multiplex PCR, yet TCRdb's version contains in-frame clones alone and is incomplete. The data show 200,000 to 300,000 clones, approximately 70% seen once. The source material was naive CD4+ T cells from blood. These receptors were collected from a man between 25 and 39 years old in good health.

The chain carries TRBV30 and TRBJ2-3; TRBD1 might be the D (6 bases). CDR1 is GTSNPN and CDR2 is SVGIG in the germline V gene (reference sequence). V dropped 4 bases and J dropped 1 base, with 12 bases sitting between them. The CDR3 length is 14 residues. Here the CDR3 reads CAWTQGQRTDTQYF. CDR3 nucleotides: TGTGCCTGGACGCAGGGGCAGCGCACAGATACGCAGTATTTT.

J is TRBJ2-7 and V is TRBV7-9; 10 nucleotides align to TRBD2. The V gene's germline CDR1 is SEHNR and CDR2 FQNEAQ (reference sequence). V shed 1 base and J 4 bases; nucleotides not matched to a gene: 4. The CDR3 sequence is 15 residues long. The chain's CDR3 is CASSLVLSGRYEQYF. The CDR3 DNA reads as TGTGCCAGCAGCTTAGTTCTTAGCGGGAGGTACGAGCAGTACTTC.

This clone was observed a handful of times. This chain connects TRBV30 to TRBJ2-7; 7 bases agree with TRBD2. This CDR3 spans 14 amino acids. Germline V gene data show CDR1 as GTSNPN and CDR2 as SVGIG (reference sequence). V trimming: 1 base; J trimming: 4 bases; junction bases outside the gene matches: 7. The CDR3 bases are TGTGCCTGGAGTGGCGGGAGCCCCATTTACGAGCAGTACTTC. Protein sequence: CAWSGGSPIYEQYF.

The chain joins TRBV30 to TRBJ1-4; D is unclear. Trimming removed 2 bases at V and 1 base at J, with 2 bases between. CDR3 size: 12 residues. The germline CDR1 and CDR2 sequences are GTSNPN and SVGIG (reference sequence). CDR3 bases: TGTGCCTGGAGTCAAACTAATGAAAAACTGTTTTTT. Its protein is CAWSQTNEKLFF.

Details on this clone: Other DNA variants within this sample encode the same CDR3. The CDR3 region is CAISGPGSSYEQYF. The CDR3 coding sequence is TGTGCCATCAGTGGGCCAGGGAGCTCCTACGAGCAGTACTTC. V gene TRBV10-3 combines with J gene TRBJ2-7; D might be TRBD1 or TRBD2, each matching 5 bases. The germline gives CDR1 ENHRY, CDR2 SYGVKD. The V end was cut by 4 bases, the J end by 0 bases, with 10 bases between. The CDR3 extends over 14 amino acids.

The rearrangement links TRBV29-1 to TRBJ2-1; D call uncertain. Trimming cost V 4 bases and J 8 bases, with 15 bases left between them. This CDR3 contains 13 residues. Germline CDR1 SQVTM, CDR2 ANQGSEA. DNA for the CDR3: TGCAGCGTTGGTCGTAGTTTAAGCTATGAGCAGTTCTTC. It translates to CSVGRSLSYEQFF.

The V and J genes are TRBV30 and TRBJ2-3, with 9 bases lining up with TRBD2. V gave up 7 bases and J gave up 2 bases; unmatched junction bases: 10. The germline gives CDR1 GTSNPN, CDR2 SVGIG (reference sequence). The CDR3 length is 15 residues. CDR3 coding DNA: TGTGCCTTAACCGAGACTAGCGGTTTCACAGATACGCAGTATTTT. Its translation is CALTETSGFTDTQYF.

This clone was detected only a few times. V usage is TRBV9 and J usage is TRBJ2-1; D remains ambiguous. The length of the CDR3 is 13 residues. Trimming removed 3 bases at V and 3 bases at J, with 7 bases between. The germline CDR1 and CDR2 sequences are SGDLS and YYNGEE. The CDR3 region is CASSDGIYNEQFF. CDR3 sequence (DNA): TGTGCCAGCAGCGACGGAATCTACAATGAGCAGTTCTTC.

The chain carries TRBV5-4 and TRBJ2-3; D might be TRBD2 (6 bases). The CDR3 loop spans 14 amino acids. V dropped 2 bases and J dropped 5 bases, with 12 bases sitting between them. CDR1 SGHNT and CDR2 YYREEE come from the germline V gene (reference sequence). The CDR3 DNA reads TGTGCCAGCAGCTTAGTGGCAGCGGGAGATACGCAGTATTTT. Protein sequence: CASSLVAAGDTQYF.

The chain employs TRBV4-3 and TRBJ2-4; D unresolved. Between the trimmed V and J ends, which lost 4 bases and 8 bases, there was a span of 21 bases. Germline V CDR1 and CDR2: LGHNA, YSLEER. The CDR3 totals 16 residues. CDR3 region: CASSPQSKASEDIQYF. CDR3 in DNA: TGCGCCAGCAGCCCACAGTCGAAGGCCTCTGAGGACATTCAGTACTTC.

The chain employs TRBV5-1 and TRBJ2-7; 8 bases map to TRBD2. The CDR3 has 17 amino acids. V lost 1 base and J lost 2; bases outside the gene matches: 11. Germline V lookup: CDR1 SGHRS, CDR2 YFSETQ. The DNA of the CDR3 is TGCGCCAGCAGCTTGTATGTTGCGGGGGGCCCTCCCTACGAGCAGTACTTC. Amino acid sequence: CASSLYVAGGPPYEQYF.

This clone was seen a few times. The V call is TRBV7-9, the J call TRBJ1-2; no clear D gene. The ends were cut back, 5 bases at V and 2 bases at J, with 9 bases in the middle. The germline V gene encodes CDR1 SEHNR and CDR2 FQNEAQ (reference sequence). This CDR3 has 13 residues. Here the CDR3 DNA reads TGTGCCAGCAGCCCGGACGGGAACTATGGCTACACCTTC. Protein: CASSPDGNYGYTF.

Turning to this clone: Other DNA sequences in the sample encode the same CDR3. The chain is built from TRBV7-2 and TRBJ2-1, with D perhaps matching TRBD1 (6 bases). This CDR3 spans 13 amino acids. Germline CDR1 reads SGHTA; CDR2 reads FQGNSA. The V end was cut by 3 bases, the J end by 3 bases, with 6 bases between. The CDR3 nucleotides read TGTGCCAGCAGCTTGGACAGCTACAATGAGCAGTTCTTC. Translating gives CASSLDSYNEQFF.

The chain uses TRBV7-2 and TRBJ2-1; TRBD1 aligns across 9 bases. Germline-derived CDR1 and CDR2 are SGHTA and FQGNSA. The CDR3 is 15 residues long. The junction had 4 bases not matched to a gene; V was cut back by 6 bases and J by 1 base. CDR3 region: CASSTGTGSYNEQFF. The CDR3 coding sequence is TGTGCCAGCAGTACCGGGACAGGGTCCTACAATGAGCAGTTCTTC.

The gene calls are TRBV29-1 and TRBJ2-1; TRBD2 agrees at 8 bases. The CDR3 is 14 residues long. Germline V lookup: CDR1 SQVTM, CDR2 ANQGSEA. V shed 6 bases and J 4 bases; nucleotides not matched to a gene: 8. The CDR3 protein is CSVRGLAQYNEQFF. Here the CDR3 DNA reads TGCAGCGTAAGAGGACTAGCTCAGTACAATGAGCAGTTCTTC.

This clone was seen more than once but under ten times. The chain is built from TRBV30 and TRBJ2-1; D unclear. CDR3 length: 13 residues. The germline CDR1 and CDR2 sequences are GTSNPN and SVGIG (reference sequence). The V gene lost 5 bases and the J gene lost 4 bases, with 12 bases spanning the gap. The CDR3 region has the DNA TGTGCCTGGGGGCCAGAGTGGTACAATGAGCAGTTCTTC. Translation: CAWGPEWYNEQFF.

The chain uses TRBV5-1 and TRBJ2-2; D might be TRBD1 or TRBD2, each matching 5 bases. The CDR3 contains 13 residues. Deletions cut 3 bases from V and 4 bases from J, with 7 bases between. Germline V lookup: CDR1 SGHRS, CDR2 YFSETQ. The CDR3 loop is CASSWDGTGELFF. For the CDR3, the DNA is TGCGCCAGCAGCTGGGACGGCACCGGGGAGCTGTTTTTT.